This T cell receptor beta chain was identified in a study of PD-1 blockade in classical Hodgkin lymphoma. Findings and caveats of the study: Healthy donors reportedly exceeded newly diagnosed patients in baseline TCR diversity. The CD4+ diversity rise by C4D1 was clearest in complete responders.

Per the germline V gene, CDR1 is SGHKS and CDR2 is YYEKEE (reference sequence). The germline V and J ends were trimmed by 4 bases and 7 bases, with 12 bases remaining between them. The CDR3 runs 14 residues. As to time point: cycle 4 day 1 (C4D1), after six to seven weeks of nivolumab. Brentuximab vedotin exposure varied, and every patient relapsed after autologous stem cell transplantation. Complete response, partial response or progressive disease constituted the best responses recorded. Remarks on this clone: Its antigen remains unidentified.

Using immunoSEQ multiplex PCR, the repertoire was profiled, and TCRdb retains in-frame clones only, with some absent. The data show some 30,000 clones, around 85% seen once. Sequencing used peripheral blood mononuclear cells (PBMCs), obtained before the fourth cycle of nivolumab. V is TRBV5-5 and J is TRBJ1-6; D might be TRBD1 (6 bases). The sequence was obtained from a human donor with classical Hodgkin lymphoma. CDR3: CASSQGTINSPLHF. Here the CDR3 DNA reads TGTGCCAGCAGCCAAGGGACAATCAATTCACCCCTCCACTTT.